A selection of T cell receptor beta chains follows, all from one sample in a study of T cells in Graves' hyperthyroidism and ophthalmopathy. Using its own MiXCR run on the multiplex PCR reads, TCRdb lists one record per CDR3 protein. The table lists roughly 560,000 distinct CDR3 sequences, approximately 15% of them singletons. The source material was blood. These receptors were taken from a woman aged 35 to 49 with Graves' ophthalmopathy. CDR3s include the opening cysteine and the closing phenylalanine or tryptophan. Fields, in order: V gene, J gene, D gene, clone size, CDR3 protein, CDR3 DNA. A D gene is named only where the DNA matches it firmly. Clone size is shown for a subset of rows, as once, few, many or a class of expanded clone.

>TRBV28|TRBJ1-2|.|many
CASSTTRGRGYTF
TGTGCCAGCAGTACAACGCGGGGACGTGGCTACACCTTC
>TRBV6-2/TRBV6-3|TRBJ2-5|.|many
CASSPLKAGRAQYF
TGTGCCAGCAGTCCACTGAAGGCGGGTAGGGCCCAGTACTTC
>TRBV27|TRBJ1-5|.|few
CASRPPGAQNQPQHF
TGTGCCAGCAGACCACCAGGGGCCCAGAATCAGCCCCAGCATTTT
>TRBV12-3/TRBV12-4|TRBJ1-1|.|many
CASTQGGNTEAFF
TGTGCCAGCACCCAGGGAGGGAACACTGAAGCTTTCTTT
>TRBV11-2|TRBJ1-3|.|.
CASRETGLFGTGSGNTIYF
TGTGCCAGCCGAGAGACAGGCCTATTTGGAACAGGTTCTGGAAACACCATATATTTT
>TRBV20-1|TRBJ2-7|.|many
CSARAGSYEQYF
TGCAGTGCTAGAGCCGGATCCTACGAGCAGTACTTC
>TRBV7-2|TRBJ1-2|.|many
CASSLGGTNYGYTF
TGTGCCAGCAGTTTAGGGGGGACTAACTATGGCTACACCTTC
>TRBV20-1|TRBJ1-6|.|once
CSARDLLSPLHF
TGCAGTGCTAGAGATTTGCTTTCACCCCTCCACTTT
>TRBV12-3/TRBV12-4|TRBJ2-5|.|.
CASSAQEKAETQYF
TGTGCCAGCAGCGCCCAAGAGAAGGCAGAGACCCAGTACTTC
>TRBV28|TRBJ1-5|.|many
CASSLFGDYSNQPQHF
TGTGCCAGCAGTTTATTCGGGGACTATAGCAATCAGCCCCAGCATTTT
>TRBV24-1|TRBJ2-2|.|many
CATSDLPGPSTGELFF
TGTGCCACCAGTGACTTGCCGGGACCATCGACCGGGGAGCTGTTTTTT
>TRBV27|TRBJ1-5|TRBD1|many
CASSPNPDRAYSNQPQHF
TGTGCCAGCAGTCCCAACCCTGACAGGGCGTATAGCAATCAGCCCCAGCATTTT
>TRBV12-3/TRBV12-4|TRBJ2-7|.|many
CASSGTPIYEQYF
TGTGCCAGCAGTGGAACCCCAATCTACGAGCAGTACTTC
>TRBV11-2|TRBJ2-6|.|many
CASSSTGISGANVLTF
TGTGCCAGCAGCTCTACAGGGATCTCTGGGGCCAACGTCCTGACTTTC
>TRBV7-8|TRBJ1-6|.|many
CASSSSRDAESSYNSPLHF
TGTGCCAGCAGCTCATCCCGGGACGCAGAGAGCTCCTATAATTCACCCCTCCACTTT
>TRBV19|TRBJ2-7|.|few
CASSTPYQGFDEQYF
TGTGCCAGTAGTACCCCGTACCAGGGTTTCGACGAGCAGTACTTC
>TRBV6-2/TRBV6-3|TRBJ2-7|.|many
CASKRDSFAEQYF
TGTGCCAGCAAGCGGGACAGCTTTGCCGAGCAGTACTTC
>TRBV6-4|TRBJ2-5|TRBD2|few
CASSPTRLAGVGRKETQYF
TGTGCCAGCAGTCCGACTCGACTAGCGGGAGTCGGGAGAAAAGAGACCCAGTACTTC
>TRBV12-3/TRBV12-4|TRBJ2-5|.|many
CASRRGLSQETQYF
TGTGCCAGCAGAAGAGGACTCTCCCAAGAGACCCAGTACTTC
>TRBV18|TRBJ1-2|TRBD1|.
CASSPGQEPNYGYTF
TGTGCCAGCTCACCTGGACAGGAACCTAACTATGGCTACACCTTC
>TRBV4-1|TRBJ1-2|TRBD1|few
CASSRGDRGNNYGYTF
TGCGCCAGCAGCCGAGGAGACAGGGGAAATAACTATGGCTACACCTTC
>TRBV20-1|TRBJ1-5|.|many
CSARDPTGVENQPQHF
TGCAGTGCTAGAGATCCGACAGGCGTAGAAAATCAGCCCCAGCATTTT
>TRBV7-2|TRBJ1-5|.|many
CASSLVGGPNQPQHF
TGTGCCAGCAGCTTAGTCGGGGGACCGAATCAGCCCCAGCATTTT
>TRBV6-1|TRBJ1-5|.|many
CANTGYQPQHF
TGTGCCAACACAGGGTATCAGCCCCAGCATTTT
>TRBV27|TRBJ2-7|.|.
CASSTFPVYEQYF
TGTGCCAGCAGTACGTTCCCTGTCTACGAGCAGTACTTC
>TRBV29-1|TRBJ2-7|TRBD2|few
CSVEAWGGAYSYEQYF
TGCAGCGTTGAAGCCTGGGGGGGAGCCTACTCCTACGAGCAGTACTTC
>TRBV28|TRBJ1-2|.|.
CASSLGRGRGYTF
TGTGCCAGCAGTTTGGGAAGAGGCCGGGGCTACACCTTC
>TRBV7-2|TRBJ2-7|.|many
CASSAPGLSVYEQYF
TGTGCCAGCAGCGCACCAGGGTTATCCGTCTACGAGCAGTACTTC
>TRBV11-1|TRBJ2-2|.|.
CASSLENRDPQFTGELFF
TGTGCCAGCAGCTTAGAAAACCGGGACCCACAATTCACCGGGGAGCTGTTTTTT
>TRBV12-3/TRBV12-4|TRBJ2-7|.|many
CASSSQGSSYEQYF
TGTGCCAGCAGTTCACAGGGTAGCTCCTACGAGCAGTACTTC
>TRBV5-1|TRBJ2-6|.|once
CASSLGGSAGANVLTF
TGCGCCAGCAGCTTGGGGGGCTCGGCTGGGGCCAACGTCCTGACTTTC
>TRBV20-1|TRBJ1-1|.|many
CSARSQGTLNTEAFF
TGCAGTGCTAGAAGCCAAGGGACATTGAACACTGAAGCTTTCTTT
>TRBV6-2/TRBV6-3|TRBJ2-7|.|many
CASSHVDHLSYEQYF
TGTGCCAGCAGTCACGTGGACCACCTCTCCTACGAGCAGTACTTC
>TRBV6-2/TRBV6-3|TRBJ2-7|.|.
CASSYSRRLIEERYF
TGTGCCAGCAGTTACTCGAGAAGACTAATAGAGGAGCGGTACTTC
>TRBV6-5|TRBJ1-1|.|many
CASSYLSSTMNTEAFF
TGTGCCAGCAGTTATCTGTCATCAACCATGAACACTGAAGCTTTCTTT
>TRBV6-1|TRBJ2-7|.|.
CASNPVGRGGGQYF
TGTGCCAGCAATCCGGTCGGCAGGGGGGGGGGGCAGTACTTC
>TRBV7-9|TRBJ2-4|.|.
CASSLDRTPKNIQYF
TGTGCCAGCAGCTTAGACAGGACACCTAAAAACATTCAGTACTTC
>TRBV6-1|TRBJ1-3|.|many
CASNADLTTGNTIYF
TGTGCCAGCAACGCGGACCTAACAACTGGAAACACCATATATTTT
>TRBV7-6|TRBJ2-7|.|few
CASMPVGSYEQYF
TGTGCCAGCATGCCGGTCGGCTCCTACGAGCAGTACTTC
>TRBV7-2|TRBJ2-5|TRBD2|many
CASSPRASGRVGETQYF
TGTGCCAGCAGCCCCCGGGCTAGCGGGAGAGTGGGGGAGACCCAGTACTTC
>TRBV6-2/TRBV6-3|TRBJ1-5|.|many
CASSSPGPQPQHF
TGTGCCAGCAGTTCTCCGGGACCACAGCCCCAGCATTTT
>TRBV5-1|TRBJ2-7|TRBD1|many
CASSEGTGGRYEQYF
TGCGCCAGCAGCGAAGGGACAGGGGGACGTTACGAGCAGTACTTC
>TRBV19|TRBJ2-2|.|.
CASTSTGYTGELFF
TGTGCCAGTACCTCAACAGGGTACACCGGGGAGCTGTTTTTT
>TRBV29-1|TRBJ2-5|.|.
CSVVGGGGETQYF
TGCAGCGTTGTTGGCGGAGGGGGAGAGACCCAGTACTTC
>TRBV11-3|TRBJ2-5|.|few
CAGSLWSAGAEQETQYF
TGTGCCGGCAGCTTATGGTCGGCAGGCGCCGAACAAGAGACCCAGTACTTC
>TRBV2|TRBJ2-7|.|many
CASSPPGNTYEQYF
TGTGCCAGCAGCCCCCCGGGAAATACCTACGAGCAGTACTTC
>TRBV6-1|TRBJ1-3|.|.
CASRNSGDDAGNTIYF
TGTGCCAGCAGAAATAGCGGGGATGATGCTGGAAACACCATATATTTT
>TRBV19|TRBJ1-1|.|few
CASSIMAGFGITEAFF
TGTGCCAGTAGTATAATGGCAGGCTTCGGAATCACTGAAGCTTTCTTT
>TRBV20-1|TRBJ1-1|TRBD1|many
CSATPRGRNTEAFF
TGCAGTGCTACCCCCAGGGGGCGAAACACTGAAGCTTTCTTT
>TRBV30|TRBJ1-1|TRBD1|many
CAWTGGSNTEAFF
TGTGCCTGGACAGGGGGTAGCAACACTGAAGCTTTCTTT
>TRBV11-2|TRBJ2-2|.|.
CASSLDSRTLTGELFF
TGTGCCAGCAGCTTAGATTCCAGGACACTCACCGGGGAGCTGTTTTTT
>TRBV6-5|TRBJ2-5|.|many
CASSYATLLGETQYF
TGTGCCAGCAGTTATGCCACCCTCCTAGGGGAGACCCAGTACTTC
>TRBV19|TRBJ2-5|TRBD1|once
CASSRLSDRGLETQYF
TGTGCCAGTAGTAGGTTGTCTGACAGGGGGCTTGAGACCCAGTACTTC
>TRBV12-3/TRBV12-4|TRBJ2-2|.|.
CASFGGELFF
TGTGCCAGCTTCGGCGGGGAGCTGTTTTTT
>TRBV19|TRBJ2-7|TRBD2|.
CATRSPGLSYEQYF
TGTGCCACCAGATCCCCGGGACTATCCTACGAGCAGTACTTC
>TRBV4-2|TRBJ2-5|.|.
CASSQDERTQETQYF
TGTGCCAGCAGCCAAGATGAGCGGACTCAAGAGACCCAGTACTTC
>TRBV12-3/TRBV12-4|TRBJ2-2|TRBD2|.
CASSVTGAGMLDGELFF
TGTGCCAGCAGTGTAACCGGAGCGGGAATGCTAGACGGGGAGCTGTTTTTT
>TRBV6-2/TRBV6-3|TRBJ2-7|.|many
CASNDARRDEQYF
TGTGCCAGCAATGACGCCCGTCGTGACGAGCAGTACTTC